This T cell receptor beta chain is drawn from a study of CD8+ T cells in alopecia areata. Study-wide results and limits: Scalp repertoires also include resident alphabeta T cells from normal skin. Under tofacitinib, numerous expanded lesional clonotypes remained detectable in scalp and blood. More clonal than normal scalp was lesional scalp, particularly alopecia totalis/universalis.

Extracted from the samples, RNA was reverse transcribed into cDNA to serve as the sequencing template. The repertoire was sequenced with immunoSEQ multiplex PCR; TCRdb's copy has only in-frame clones and lacks some. The sample shows 150,000 to 200,000 clones, roughly 60% of them seen only once. Specified treatment: oral pan-JAK inhibitor, 5-10 mg twice daily. Samples from alopecia areata patients were lesional scalp punch biopsies and peripheral blood. This CDR3 has 12 residues. Germline V lookup: CDR1 SQVTM, CDR2 ANQGSEA. Trimming removed 2 bases at V and 1 base at J, with 4 bases between. Worth noting for this clone: Its antigen is unidentified. The identical CDR3 is also encoded by other nucleotide sequences in the sample.

This chain joins TRBV29-1 and TRBJ2-3; D unresolved. The specimen comprised CD4+ T cells sorted from blood, sampled at week 24, from a patient treated with tofacitinib. This receptor was obtained from a human donor with alopecia areata. The CDR3 sequence: CSVERGTDTQYF. Written as DNA, the CDR3 is TGCAGCGTTGAACGAGGCACAGATACGCAGTATTTT.